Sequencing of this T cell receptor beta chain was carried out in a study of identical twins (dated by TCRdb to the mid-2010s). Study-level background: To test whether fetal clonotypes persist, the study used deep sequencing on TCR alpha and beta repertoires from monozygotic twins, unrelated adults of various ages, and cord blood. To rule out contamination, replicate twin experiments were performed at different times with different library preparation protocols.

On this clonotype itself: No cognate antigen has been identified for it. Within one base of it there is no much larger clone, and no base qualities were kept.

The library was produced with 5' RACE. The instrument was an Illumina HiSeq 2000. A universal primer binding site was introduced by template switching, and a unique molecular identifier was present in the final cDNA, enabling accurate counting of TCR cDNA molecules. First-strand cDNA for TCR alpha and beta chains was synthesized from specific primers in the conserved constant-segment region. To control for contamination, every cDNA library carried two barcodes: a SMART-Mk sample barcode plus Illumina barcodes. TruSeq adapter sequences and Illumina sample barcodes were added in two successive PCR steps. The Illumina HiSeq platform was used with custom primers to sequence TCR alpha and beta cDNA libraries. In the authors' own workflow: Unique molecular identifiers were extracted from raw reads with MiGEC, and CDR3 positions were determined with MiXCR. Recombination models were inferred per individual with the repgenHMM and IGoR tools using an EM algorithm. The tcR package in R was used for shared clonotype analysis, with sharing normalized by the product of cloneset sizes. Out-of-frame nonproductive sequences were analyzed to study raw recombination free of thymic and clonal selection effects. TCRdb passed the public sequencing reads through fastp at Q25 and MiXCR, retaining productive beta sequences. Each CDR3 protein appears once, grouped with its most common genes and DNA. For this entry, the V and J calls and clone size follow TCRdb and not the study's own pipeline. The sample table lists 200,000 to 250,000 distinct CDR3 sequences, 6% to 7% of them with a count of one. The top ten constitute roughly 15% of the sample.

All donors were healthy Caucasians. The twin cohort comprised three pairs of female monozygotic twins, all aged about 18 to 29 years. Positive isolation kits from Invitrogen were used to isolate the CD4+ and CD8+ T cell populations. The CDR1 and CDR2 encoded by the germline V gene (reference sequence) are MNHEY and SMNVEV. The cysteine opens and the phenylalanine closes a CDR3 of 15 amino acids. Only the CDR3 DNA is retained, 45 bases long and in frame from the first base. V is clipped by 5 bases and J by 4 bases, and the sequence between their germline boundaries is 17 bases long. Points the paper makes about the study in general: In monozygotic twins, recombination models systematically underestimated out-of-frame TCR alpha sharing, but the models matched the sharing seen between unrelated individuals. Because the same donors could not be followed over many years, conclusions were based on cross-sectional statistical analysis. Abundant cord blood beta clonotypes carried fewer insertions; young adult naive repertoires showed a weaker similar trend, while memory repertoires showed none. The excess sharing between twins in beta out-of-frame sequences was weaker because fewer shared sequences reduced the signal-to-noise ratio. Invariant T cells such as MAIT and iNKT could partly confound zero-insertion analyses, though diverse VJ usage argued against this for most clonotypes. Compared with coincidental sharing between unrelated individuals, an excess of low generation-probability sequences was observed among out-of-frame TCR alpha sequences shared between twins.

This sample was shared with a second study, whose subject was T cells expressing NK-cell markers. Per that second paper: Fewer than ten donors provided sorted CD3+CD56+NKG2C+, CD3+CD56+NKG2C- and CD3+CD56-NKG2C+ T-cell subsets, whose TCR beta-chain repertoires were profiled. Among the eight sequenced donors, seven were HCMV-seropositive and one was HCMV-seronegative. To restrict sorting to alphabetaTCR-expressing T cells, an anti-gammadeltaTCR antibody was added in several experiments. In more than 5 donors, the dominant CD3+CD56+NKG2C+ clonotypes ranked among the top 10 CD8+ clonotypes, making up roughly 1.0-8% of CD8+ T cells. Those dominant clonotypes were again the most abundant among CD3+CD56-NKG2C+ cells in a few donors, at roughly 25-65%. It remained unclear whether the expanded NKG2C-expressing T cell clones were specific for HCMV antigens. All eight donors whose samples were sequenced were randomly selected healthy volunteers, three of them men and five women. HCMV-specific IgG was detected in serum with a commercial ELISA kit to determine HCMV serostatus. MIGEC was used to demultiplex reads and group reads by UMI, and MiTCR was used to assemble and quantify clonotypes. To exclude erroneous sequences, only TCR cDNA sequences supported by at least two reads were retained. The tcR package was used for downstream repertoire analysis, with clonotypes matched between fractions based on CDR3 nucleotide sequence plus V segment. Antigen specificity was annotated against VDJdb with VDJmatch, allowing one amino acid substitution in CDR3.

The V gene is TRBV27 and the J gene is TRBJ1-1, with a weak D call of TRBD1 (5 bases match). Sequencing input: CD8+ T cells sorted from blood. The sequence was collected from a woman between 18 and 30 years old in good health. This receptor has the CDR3 CASSETTGTGTEAFF. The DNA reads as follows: TGTGCCAGCAGTGAAACCACAGGTACCGGCACTGAAGCTTTCTTT.